The clone carrying this T cell receptor beta chain was observed a single time. This specimen belongs to a study of shared clonotypes between healthy human individuals. J lost 1 base, V lost 4 bases, and 4 bases had no gene match. CDR1 and CDR2 (germline): GTSNPN, SVGIG (reference sequence). This CDR3 comprises 13 residues. The donors were adults (healthy and HIV-negative) with no recent acute infections or vaccinations. Caucasian adults living in Nashville, Tennessee, provided all samples. The replicate PCRs on unsorted PBMC were given about 300 ng DNA, which is 25,000 to 35,000 T cell genomes. Original data processing: ImmunoSEQ only sent back junction sequences with no quality scores, so filtering was done differently. Repertoires were generated with immunoSEQ multiplex PCR, while TCRdb's copy carries only in-frame clones and drops some. V and J calls and clone size are given by that table; D and trimming were obtained from the DNA. The sample consists of about 490,000 clones, 79% of them appearing once.

The rearrangement uses TRBV30 and TRBJ2-7, with 7 positions matching TRBD1. The receptor was isolated from a middle-aged woman in good health. Some clones in this sample may be carry-over from other donors' samples. Material: PBMCs. CDR3 sequence: CAWKRGRSYEQYF. The CDR3, as DNA: TGTGCCTGGAAAAGGGGGCGATCCTACGAGCAGTACTTC.